The 29 T cell receptor beta chains below were found in one sample sequenced in a study of CD8 T cells in ankylosing spondylitis. General study points: Apparently characteristic of ankylosing spondylitis blood was a TCR beta motif (fewer than ten highly homologous variants).

In TCRdb, the 5' RACE reads were re-called with MiXCR into one record per CDR3 protein. The sample has fewer than 400,000 distinct CDR3 sequences; about a fifth are singletons. These receptors' targets are unknown. The sample taken for sequencing was blood, either unsorted or a sorted T cell fraction (not recorded which). The receptors were gathered from a male donor with ankylosing spondylitis.

A remark on this clonotype: One end of the junction does not line up with germline, which may come from a read error. V gene TRBV15 combines with J gene TRBJ2-5, with a tentative D call TRBD2 (5 bases). The CDR3 consists of 13 residues. CDR1 is LNHNV, CDR2 YYDKDF, per germline (reference sequence). Here the CDR3 reads CATSPTTQGTQYF. The CDR3 coding sequence is TGTGCCACCAGTCCGACTACGCAAGGGACCCAGTACTTC.

The V call is TRBV27, the J call TRBJ2-3; TRBD2 is a possible D gene (6 bases). This CDR3 has 15 residues. Per the germline V gene, CDR1 is MNHEY and CDR2 is SMNVEV (reference sequence). Trimming cost V 8 bases and J 3 bases, with 18 bases left between them. The DNA of the CDR3 is TGTGCCAGCTCCATCTGGCGTGGGGGGACAGATACGCAGTATTTT. It codes for CASSIWRGGTDTQYF.

V and J are TRBV4-1 and TRBJ2-1, with 13 bases fitting TRBD2. Germline CDR1 MGHRA, CDR2 YSYEKL. The trim removed 4 bases at V and 8 bases at J, leaving 11 bases unmatched. This CDR3 contains 17 residues. CDR3: CASSPATSGRASDEQFF. In DNA form, the CDR3 reads TGCGCCAGCAGCCCCGCAACTAGCGGGAGGGCCTCTGATGAGCAGTTCTTC.

This clonotype turned up a few times. For the CDR3, the DNA is TGTGCCAGCAGCCAAGGTGGGACCCAGTACTTC. Translation: CASSQGGTQYF. The V call is TRBV3-1, the J call TRBJ2-5; D ambiguous. CDR1 and CDR2 from the germline V gene are LGHDT and YNNKEL (reference sequence). The CDR3 spans 11 residues. V dropped 1 base and J dropped 7 bases, with 4 bases sitting between them.

CDR3 nucleotide sequence: TGCGCCAGCAGCGGAGTAGTACTAGCGGTGGAGACCCAGTACTTC. As protein: CASSGVVLAVETQYF. The chain is built from TRBV5-1 and TRBJ2-5; 8 bases agree with TRBD2. The CDR3 sequence is 15 residues long. CDR1 is SGHRS and CDR2 is YFSETQ in the germline V gene. The J segment lost 5 bases and the V segment lost 4 bases, leaving 10 bases of the junction unmatched.

The chain joins TRBV27 to TRBJ2-6, with a possible D match to TRBD1 (6 bases). The CDR3 runs to 15 residues. The germline V gene has CDR1 MNHEY and CDR2 SMNVEV (reference sequence). Deletions cut 7 bases from V and 2 bases from J, with 12 bases between. In nucleotides, the CDR3 is TGTGCCAGCAAGAAACAGGGTGCTGGGGCCAACGTCCTGACTTTC. Amino acids: CASKKQGAGANVLTF.

The genes are TRBV9 and TRBJ2-1, with D unclear. CDR3 size: 14 residues. The V gene's germline CDR1 is SGDLS and CDR2 YYNGEE. Trimming pared 9 bases from V and 5 bases from J, leaving 18 bases between. CDR3 protein: CATLKQGSNNEQFF. CDR3 nucleotides: TGTGCCACCCTGAAACAAGGGTCGAACAATGAGCAGTTCTTC.

The chain couples TRBV29-1 to TRBJ1-1; TRBD1 is a possible D gene (6 bases). This CDR3 has 16 residues. The germline V and J ends were trimmed by 4 bases and 4 bases, with 22 bases remaining between them. Germline V gives CDR1 SQVTM, CDR2 ANQGSEA. This CDR3 is CSVVDYAKGVGTEAFF. CDR3 DNA: TGCAGCGTTGTGGACTACGCCAAGGGGGTTGGCACTGAAGCTTTCTTT.

This clonotype has a handful of counts. This chain connects TRBV5-1 to TRBJ2-7; TRBD1 might be the D (6 bases). Trimming removed 2 bases from V and 2 bases from J, with 14 bases in between. CDR3 length: 15 amino acids. Looked up from germline, CDR1 is SGHRS and CDR2 is YFSETQ. As DNA, the CDR3 is TGCGCCAGCAGCTTTCCTGGGACAACCACCTACGAGCAGTACTTC. Translation: CASSFPGTTTYEQYF.

This clonotype was counted a few times. V is TRBV28 and J is TRBJ2-6; no clear D gene. CDR3 length equals 15 residues. CDR1 is MDHEN, CDR2 SYDVKM, per germline. V lost 6 bases to trimming and J lost 1 base, with 10 bases between them. Written as DNA, the CDR3 is TGTGCCAGCAGGGGGAAGGGTTCTGGGGCCAACGTCCTGACTTTC. As protein: CASRGKGSGANVLTF.

This chain connects TRBV19 to TRBJ2-5, with D tentatively TRBD1 or TRBD2 (6 bases each). Deletions cut 3 bases from V and 4 bases from J, with 18 bases between. CDR3 length: 16 residues. Germline V CDR1 and CDR2: LNHDA, SQIVND (reference sequence). The CDR3 here is CASSIGLLGGLETQYF. The CDR3 nucleotides read TGTGCCAGTAGTATCGGCCTTTTAGGGGGGCTAGAGACCCAGTACTTC.

This clonotype was seen once. The rearrangement joins TRBV15 to TRBJ1-5, with D possibly matching TRBD1 (5 bases). Germline CDR1 LNHNV, CDR2 YYDKDF (reference sequence). Trimming left V 5 bases short and J 0 bases short, with 14 bases between. The CDR3 runs 16 residues. For the CDR3, the DNA is TGTGCCACCAGCCGAGGGAGGGGAGGTAGCAATCAGCCCCAGCATTTT. Its protein is CATSRGRGGSNQPQHF. Looking up the rest from reference TRBV15 and TRBJ1-5 gives the full variable domain: DAMVIQNPRYQVTQFGKPVTLSCSQTLNHNVMYWYQQKSSQAPKLLFHYYDKDFNNEADTPDNFQSRRPNTSFCFLDIRSPGLGDTAMYLCATSRGRGGSNQPQHFGDGTRLSIL.

This chain uses TRBV20-1 with TRBJ2-3, with D possibly TRBD2 on 6 matching bases. V was clipped by 0 bases and J by 2 bases, with 12 bases between them. Germline V lookup: CDR1 DFQATT, CDR2 SNEGSKA (reference sequence). The CDR3 runs 15 residues. This CDR3 is CSARDLAGFTDTQYF. DNA of the CDR3: TGCAGTGCTAGAGATCTGGCGGGGTTCACAGATACGCAGTATTTT.

This clonotype was recorded at least ten times. This chain joins TRBV29-1 and TRBJ2-1; 9 bases agree with TRBD2. This CDR3 comprises 15 residues. The V gene end was trimmed by 6 bases and the J gene end by 1 base; junction bases not matched to a gene: 7. Germline CDR1 SQVTM, CDR2 ANQGSEA. The CDR3 region is CSVGGGRDSYNEQFF. The DNA for the CDR3 is TGCAGCGTCGGGGGCGGGAGGGATTCCTACAATGAGCAGTTCTTC.

This chain links TRBV7-6 with TRBJ2-1; a weak D match, TRBD2 (6 bases). This CDR3 comprises 14 residues. Germline values: CDR1 SGHVS, CDR2 FNYEAQ. Trimming shortened V by 1 base and J by 14 bases, and 18 bases separated the two germline ends. The CDR3 loop reads CASSLERGRGRKFF. CDR3 sequence (DNA): TGTGCCAGCAGCTTAGAACGTGGGCGGGGTCGTAAGTTCTTC. The entire variable domain, with the rest obtained from reference TRBV7-6 and TRBJ2-1, is as follows: GAGVSQSPRYKVTKRGQDVALRCDPISGHVSLYWYRQALGQGPEFLTYFNYEAQQDKSGLPNDRFSAERPEGSISTLTIQRTEQRDSAMYRCASSLERGRGRKFFGPGTRLTVL.

The V and J genes are TRBV7-8 and TRBJ2-7; TRBD1 is a possible D gene (5 bases). Trimming removed 0 bases from V and 4 bases from J, with 7 bases in between. The CDR3 is 13 residues long. Germline assignment: CDR1 SGHVS and CDR2 FQNEAQ. This CDR3 is CASSLADKYEQYF. In DNA, the CDR3 is TGTGCCAGCAGCTTAGCGGACAAATACGAGCAGTACTTC.

The chain uses TRBV11-2 and TRBJ2-1; TRBD2 aligns across 7 bases. V trimming: 6 bases; J trimming: 4 bases; junction bases outside the gene matches: 9. Per germline, CDR1 SGHAT and CDR2 FQNNGV. This CDR3 is 15 amino acids long. The DNA for the CDR3 is TGTGCCAGCAGGGGGTGGGGAGGGCGTTACAATGAGCAGTTCTTC. It specifies CASRGWGGRYNEQFF.

The CDR3 sequence is CANYKGLAGVDEQFF. For the CDR3, the DNA is TGTGCCAACTACAAGGGACTAGCGGGAGTGGATGAGCAGTTCTTC. V and J are TRBV24-1 and TRBJ2-1; TRBD2 matches at 14 bases. This CDR3 contains 15 residues. V trimming: 11 bases; J trimming: 8 bases; junction bases outside the gene matches: 10. The germline gives CDR1 KGHDR, CDR2 SFDVKD.

In its sample, this clonotype was seen a few times. The gene calls are TRBV9 and TRBJ2-4, with TRBD1 matching over 7 bases. Unmatched junction bases numbered 7, after V lost 3 bases and J lost 1 base. This CDR3 is 16 amino acids long. CDR1 is SGDLS and CDR2 is YYNGEE in the germline V gene. The CDR3 protein is CASSERTGGAKNIQYF. The CDR3, as DNA: TGTGCCAGCAGCGAACGGACAGGTGGGGCCAAAAACATTCAGTACTTC.

This clonotype has just a few counts. The chain's CDR3 is CASSTEGQSYEQYF. In nucleotides, the CDR3 is TGTGCCAGTAGTACGGAGGGACAGTCCTACGAGCAGTACTTC. The V gene is TRBV19, the J gene TRBJ2-7, with D maybe TRBD1 (7 bases). V lost 4 bases and J lost 1, with 11 bases in between. The germline CDR1 and CDR2 sequences are LNHDA and SQIVND (reference sequence). The CDR3 length is 14 residues.

A few counts support this clonotype. The chain carries TRBV5-1 and TRBJ2-2; D possibly corresponds to TRBD2 (6 bases). CDR3 length: 16 residues. The ends were cut back, 1 base at V and 2 bases at J, with 12 bases in the middle. Germline V gene data show CDR1 as SGHRS and CDR2 as YFSETQ. As DNA, the CDR3 is TGCGCCAGCAGCTTGCAACTAGCCGCAAACACCGGGGAGCTGTTTTTT. This gives the protein CASSLQLAANTGELFF.

This clonotype was seen a handful of times. The CDR3 reads CIGTSENIQYF. The CDR3 coding sequence is TGCATAGGGACTAGTGAAAACATTCAGTACTTC. The genes are TRBV20-1 and TRBJ2-4, with 8 bases matching TRBD2. The germline gives CDR1 DFQATT, CDR2 SNEGSKA (reference sequence). There are 11 residues in the CDR3.

A few counts support this clonotype. J is TRBJ2-1 and V is TRBV10-3; 7 bases are shared with TRBD2. The CDR3 loop spans 15 amino acids. The V gene end was trimmed by 3 bases and the J gene end by 8 bases; junction bases not matched to a gene: 10. Looked up from germline, CDR1 is ENHRY and CDR2 is SYGVKD. CDR3 region: CAISDSSGLRYEQFF. CDR3 DNA sequence: TGTGCCATCAGTGACTCTAGCGGTCTCAGGTATGAGCAGTTCTTC.

V is TRBV6-1 and J is TRBJ2-4; perhaps TRBD2 as D (10 bases). V was shortened by 6 bases and J by 7 bases, with 25 bases between the two germline ends. CDR3 size: 17 residues. Germline V gene sequence: CDR1 MNHNS, CDR2 SASEGT. The chain's CDR3 is CASRADRGNSGRNIQYF. The CDR3 DNA sequence: TGTGCCAGCAGAGCCGACAGGGGGAATAGCGGGAGGAACATTCAGTACTTC.

The chain has TRBV4-1 and TRBJ1-2; a possible D gene is TRBD1 (5 bases). Deletions cut 1 base from V and 4 bases from J, with 13 bases between. CDR1 is MGHRA and CDR2 is YSYEKL in the germline V gene. The CDR3 spans 15 residues. In nucleotides, the CDR3 is TGCGCCAGCAGCCAAGCGGCGCGGGGCTTCTATGGCTACACCTTC. Protein: CASSQAARGFYGYTF.

This clonotype was counted between two and nine times. The rearrangement links TRBV3-1 to TRBJ1-5; D gene unclear. CDR1 and CDR2 (germline): LGHDT, YNNKEL (reference sequence). Trimming took 0 bases from V and 8 from J, leaving 17 bases between them. The CDR3 is made up of 16 amino acids. The CDR3 DNA sequence: TGTGCCAGCAGCCAAGATGTATCTGGATTCCCTAAGCCCCAGCATTTT. Amino acids: CASSQDVSGFPKPQHF.

This chain links TRBV20-1 with TRBJ2-5; the D call may be TRBD1 or TRBD2 (5 bases each). The CDR3 spans 15 residues. CDR1 is DFQATT and CDR2 is SNEGSKA in the germline V gene (reference sequence). The V gene lost 3 bases and the J gene lost 7 bases, with 21 bases spanning the gap. CDR3 sequence reads: CSASGRSGGYATQYF. CDR3 DNA sequence: TGCAGTGCTAGTGGGAGATCTGGGGGATATGCGACCCAGTACTTC.

Turning to this clonotype: A read error is possible here, since a much larger clone lies one base away. The V and J genes are TRBV2 and TRBJ2-3; 10 nucleotides align to TRBD1. The CDR3 runs 14 residues. CDR1 is SNHLY, CDR2 FYNNEI, per germline. V gave up 6 bases and J gave up 5 bases; unmatched junction bases: 5. In DNA form, the CDR3 reads TGTGCCAGCAGCCCGGGACAGGGGAAAGATACGCAGTATTTT. This codes for CASSPGQGKDTQYF.

V usage is TRBV4-3 and J usage is TRBJ2-7, with TRBD1 matching 8 bases. V was clipped by 0 bases and J by 5 bases; unmatched bases: 6. The V gene's germline CDR1 is LGHNA and CDR2 YSLEER. The CDR3 spans 15 residues. CDR3 residues: CASSQDRTGFNEQYF. DNA for the CDR3: TGCGCCAGCAGCCAAGATAGGACAGGGTTTAACGAGCAGTACTTC.